A single T cell receptor beta chain is shown here with its context. This entry is derived from a study of blood T cell repertoires in COVID-19. In the source study's methods: Nucleated cell counts were estimated from reference gene primer amplification. The table came from immunoSEQ multiplex PCR; TCRdb's copy has only in-frame clones and leaves some out. The V and J calls and the clone size are those of that table, but D and trimming were determined from the DNA. The data show fewer than 80,000 clones, 90% seen once. Germline loops: CDR1 SNHLY, CDR2 FYNNEI. V lost 6 bases to trimming and J lost 4 bases; unmatched junction nucleotides: 2. The CDR3 sequence is 13 residues long.

This chain links TRBV2 with TRBJ1-4, with 7 nucleotides matching TRBD1. Material for sequencing was peripheral blood. This receptor was obtained from a human donor in a cohort sampled during active COVID-19. The CDR3 DNA reads TGTGCCAGCAGCCGGGACAGTAATGAAAAACTGTTTTTT. Protein: CASSRDSNEKLFF.